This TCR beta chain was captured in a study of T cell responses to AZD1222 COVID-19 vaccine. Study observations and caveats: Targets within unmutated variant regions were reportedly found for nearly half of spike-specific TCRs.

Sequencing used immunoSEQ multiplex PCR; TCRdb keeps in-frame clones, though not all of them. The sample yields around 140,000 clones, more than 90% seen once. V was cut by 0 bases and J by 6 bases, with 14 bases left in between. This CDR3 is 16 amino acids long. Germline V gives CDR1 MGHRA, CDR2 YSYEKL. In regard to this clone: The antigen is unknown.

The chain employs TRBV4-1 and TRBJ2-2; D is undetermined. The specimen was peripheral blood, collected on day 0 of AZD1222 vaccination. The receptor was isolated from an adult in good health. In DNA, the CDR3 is TGCGCCAGCAGCCAAGACACGTCGGCTGGGGCCGGGGAGCTGTTTTTT. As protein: CASSQDTSAGAGELFF.